This T cell receptor (beta chain) was retrieved from a study of blood T cell repertoires in COVID-19. In germline, CDR1 is SGHNT, CDR2 YYREEE (reference sequence). This CDR3 is 15 amino acids long. Between the trimmed V and J ends, which lost 4 bases and 0 bases, there was a span of 10 bases. Assay used: immunoSEQ multiplex PCR; TCRdb lists only in-frame clones, some missing. Among roughly 300,000 clones listed, around four fifths were seen once. This TCR came from a woman aged 50 to 65 with acute or convalescent COVID-19. The chain recombines TRBV5-4 with TRBJ2-2, with D perhaps TRBD2 (6 bases). Sample: peripheral blood. Here the CDR3 reads CASSPGGPNTGELFF. The CDR3 DNA reads TGTGCCAGCAGCCCCGGGGGTCCGAACACCGGGGAGCTGTTTTTT.